The T cell receptor (beta chain) described here comes from a study of blood T cell repertoires in COVID-19. Study details: Acute and convalescent COVID-19 specimens originated in the United States, Italy and Spain.

Here immunoSEQ multiplex PCR was the method, and the copy in TCRdb shows in-frame clones only, minus some. The table includes 130,000 to 150,000 clones, 84% detected once. This clone was seen once. This sequence originates from a human donor in a cohort sampled during active COVID-19. Sequenced input: peripheral blood.

The DNA for the CDR3 is TGTGTCAGAAGCACCGATAAACCTACAGAATCTGGAAACACCATATATTTT. Its protein product is CVRSTDKPTESGNTIYF. The chain combines TRBV7-5 with TRBJ1-3; TRBD1, the D gene given by the table, was not confirmed from the DNA. TRBV7-5 is a pseudogene locus. The CDR3 runs to 17 residues.